The source of this T cell receptor (beta chain) is a study of neurological immune-mediated disorders. Study-level results: Expanded clones shared no CDR3 amino acid sequences across subjects, suggesting private repertoires in all groups.

By 5'RACE with 10-nucleotide random UMIs, the cDNA was made. TCRdb reprocessed the 5' RACE reads with MiXCR, giving one entry per CDR3 protein. The sample includes 12,000 to 15,000 distinct CDR3 sequences, approximately 13% of them seen just once. Comment on this clonotype: Its antigen remains unknown. Compared with germline, one end of the junction differs, possibly owing to a read error.

Sorted libraries used some 1 million CD4+ or CD8+ T cells. This CDR3 is built from 13 residues. CDR1 is SQVTM, CDR2 ANQGSEA, per germline. V and J are TRBV29-1 and TRBJ2-2, with TRBD2 identical over 10 bases. This clonotype originated in a female donor with HTLV-1-associated myelopathy (HAM/TSP). Sequenced input: CD8+ T cells from blood. The chain's CDR3 is CSFSAGGSGELFF. Here the CDR3 DNA reads TGTAGCTTCTCAGCGGGGGGGTCCGGGGAGCTGTTTTTT.